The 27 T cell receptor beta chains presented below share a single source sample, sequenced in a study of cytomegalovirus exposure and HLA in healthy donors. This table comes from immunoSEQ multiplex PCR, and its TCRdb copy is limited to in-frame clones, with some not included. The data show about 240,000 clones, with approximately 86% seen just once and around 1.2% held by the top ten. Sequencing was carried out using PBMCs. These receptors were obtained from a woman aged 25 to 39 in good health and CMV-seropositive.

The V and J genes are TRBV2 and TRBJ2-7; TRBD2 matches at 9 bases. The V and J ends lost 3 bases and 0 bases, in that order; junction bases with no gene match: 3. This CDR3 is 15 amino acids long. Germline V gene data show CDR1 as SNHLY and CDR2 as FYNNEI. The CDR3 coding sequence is TGTGCCAGCAGTGATGGACTAGCGAGCTCCTACGAGCAGTACTTC. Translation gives CASSDGLASSYEQYF.

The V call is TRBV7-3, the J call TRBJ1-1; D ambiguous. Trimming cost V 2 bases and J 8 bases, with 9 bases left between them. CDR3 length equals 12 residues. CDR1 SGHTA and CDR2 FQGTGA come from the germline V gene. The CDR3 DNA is TGTGCCAGCAGCTTATTCCGGGGAGAAGCTTTCTTT. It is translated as CASSLFRGEAFF.

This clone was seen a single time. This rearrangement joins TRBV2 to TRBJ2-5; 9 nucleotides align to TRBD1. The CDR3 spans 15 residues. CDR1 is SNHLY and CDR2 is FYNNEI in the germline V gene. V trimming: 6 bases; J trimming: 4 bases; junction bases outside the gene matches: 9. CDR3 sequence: CASSGDRAKLETQYF. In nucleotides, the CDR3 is TGTGCCAGCAGCGGGGACAGGGCAAAATTAGAGACCCAGTACTTC.

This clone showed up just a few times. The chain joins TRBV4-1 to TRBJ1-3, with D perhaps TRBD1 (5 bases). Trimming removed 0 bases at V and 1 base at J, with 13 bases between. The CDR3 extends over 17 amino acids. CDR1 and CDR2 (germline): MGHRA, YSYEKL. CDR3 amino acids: CASSQDRDSASGNTIYF. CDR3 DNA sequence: TGCGCCAGCAGCCAAGATCGAGACAGCGCGTCTGGAAACACCATATATTTT.

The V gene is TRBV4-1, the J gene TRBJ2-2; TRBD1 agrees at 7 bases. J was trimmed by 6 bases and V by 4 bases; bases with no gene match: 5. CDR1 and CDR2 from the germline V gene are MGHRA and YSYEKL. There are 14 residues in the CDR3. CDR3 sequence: CASSPLQGPGELFF. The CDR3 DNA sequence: TGCGCCAGCAGCCCCCTACAGGGGCCCGGGGAGCTGTTTTTT.

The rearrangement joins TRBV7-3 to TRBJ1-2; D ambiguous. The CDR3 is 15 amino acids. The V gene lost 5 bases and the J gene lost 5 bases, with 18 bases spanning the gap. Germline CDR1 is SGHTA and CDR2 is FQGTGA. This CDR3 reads CASSPNEGGEYGYTF. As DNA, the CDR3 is TGTGCCAGCAGCCCCAACGAGGGAGGCGAGTATGGCTACACCTTC.

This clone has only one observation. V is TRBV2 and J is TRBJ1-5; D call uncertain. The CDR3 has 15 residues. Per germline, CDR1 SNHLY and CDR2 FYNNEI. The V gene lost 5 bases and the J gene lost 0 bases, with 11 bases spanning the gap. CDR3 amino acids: CASSRRGYSNQPQHF. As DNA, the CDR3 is TGTGCCAGCAGTCGTAGAGGTTATAGCAATCAGCCCCAGCATTTT.

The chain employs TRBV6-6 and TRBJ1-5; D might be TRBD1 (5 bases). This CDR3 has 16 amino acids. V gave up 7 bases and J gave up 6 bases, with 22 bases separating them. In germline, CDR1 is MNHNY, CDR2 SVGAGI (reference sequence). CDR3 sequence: CASTISVFGGGQPQHF. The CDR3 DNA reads TGTGCCAGCACTATCTCCGTTTTTGGGGGGGGTCAGCCCCAGCATTTT.

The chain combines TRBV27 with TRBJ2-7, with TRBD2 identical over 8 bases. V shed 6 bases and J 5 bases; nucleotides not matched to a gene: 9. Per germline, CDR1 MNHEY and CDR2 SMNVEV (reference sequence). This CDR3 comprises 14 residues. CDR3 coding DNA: TGTGCCAGCAGCTATGGGACTAGTAACCACGAGCAGTACTTC. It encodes CASSYGTSNHEQYF.

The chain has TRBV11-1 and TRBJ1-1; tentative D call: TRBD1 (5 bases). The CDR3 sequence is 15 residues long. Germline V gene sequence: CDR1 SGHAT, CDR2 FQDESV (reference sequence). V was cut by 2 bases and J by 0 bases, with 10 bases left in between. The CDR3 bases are TGTGCCAGCAGCTTAAGGGGTACCATGAACACTGAAGCTTTCTTT. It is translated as CASSLRGTMNTEAFF.

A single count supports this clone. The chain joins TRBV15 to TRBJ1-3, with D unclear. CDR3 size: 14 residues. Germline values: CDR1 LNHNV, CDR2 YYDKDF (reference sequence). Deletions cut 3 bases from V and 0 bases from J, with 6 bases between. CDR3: CATSRRGSGNTIYF. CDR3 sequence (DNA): TGTGCCACCAGCAGGCGGGGCTCTGGAAACACCATATATTTT.

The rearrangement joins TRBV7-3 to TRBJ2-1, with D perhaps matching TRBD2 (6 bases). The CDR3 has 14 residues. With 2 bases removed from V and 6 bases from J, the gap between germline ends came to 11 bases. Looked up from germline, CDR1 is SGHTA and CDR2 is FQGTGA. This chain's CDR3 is CASSLLAGTNEQFF. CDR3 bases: TGTGCCAGCAGCTTATTGGCGGGGACCAATGAGCAGTTCTTC.

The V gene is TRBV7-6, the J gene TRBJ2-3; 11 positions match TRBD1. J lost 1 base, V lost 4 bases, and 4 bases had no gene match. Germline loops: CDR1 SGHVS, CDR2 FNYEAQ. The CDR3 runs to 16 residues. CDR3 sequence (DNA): TGTGCCAGCAGCTCGCGGACAGGGGGCGGCACAGATACGCAGTATTTT. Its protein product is CASSSRTGGGTDTQYF.

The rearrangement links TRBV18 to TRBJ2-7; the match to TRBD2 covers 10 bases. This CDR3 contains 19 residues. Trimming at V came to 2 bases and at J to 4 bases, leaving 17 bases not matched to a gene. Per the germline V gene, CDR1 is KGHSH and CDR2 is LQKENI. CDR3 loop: CASSPAGTSAESARYEQYF. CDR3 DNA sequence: TGTGCCAGCTCACCAGCTGGGACTAGCGCCGAATCGGCGAGATACGAGCAGTACTTC.

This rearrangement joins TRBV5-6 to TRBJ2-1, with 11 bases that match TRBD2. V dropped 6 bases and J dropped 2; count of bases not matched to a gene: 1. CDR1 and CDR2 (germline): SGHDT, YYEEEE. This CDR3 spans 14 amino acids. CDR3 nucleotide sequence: TGTGCCAGCATAGCGGGAGGGCCCTACAATGAGCAGTTCTTC. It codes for CASIAGGPYNEQFF.

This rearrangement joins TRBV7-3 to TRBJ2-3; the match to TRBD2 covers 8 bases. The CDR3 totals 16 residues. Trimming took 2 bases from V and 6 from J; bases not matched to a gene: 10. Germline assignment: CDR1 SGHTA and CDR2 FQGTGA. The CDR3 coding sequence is TGTGCCAGCAGCTTAGACGGGAGGGCCCTCGGGGATACGCAGTATTTT. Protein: CASSLDGRALGDTQYF.

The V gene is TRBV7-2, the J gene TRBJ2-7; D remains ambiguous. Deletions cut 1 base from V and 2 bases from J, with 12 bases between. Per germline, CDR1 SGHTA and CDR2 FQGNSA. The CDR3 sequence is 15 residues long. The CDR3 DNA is TGTGCCAGCAGCTTAGTAGCTGCGCTAACCTACGAGCAGTACTTC. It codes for CASSLVAALTYEQYF.

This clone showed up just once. The CDR3, as DNA: TGTGCCAGCAGCTTAAGGAGGCGGGAGGGCCAAAATGAGCAGTTCTTC. It yields the protein CASSLRRREGQNEQFF. V is TRBV11-1 and J is TRBJ2-1; 9 bases line up with TRBD2. This CDR3 is 16 amino acids long. Trimming removed 2 bases from V and 7 bases from J; junction bases left unmatched: 9. CDR1 and CDR2 (germline): SGHAT, FQDESV (reference sequence).

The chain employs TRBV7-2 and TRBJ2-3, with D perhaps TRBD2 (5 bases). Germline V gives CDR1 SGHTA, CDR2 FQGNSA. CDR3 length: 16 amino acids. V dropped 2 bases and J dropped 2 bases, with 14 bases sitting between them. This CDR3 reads CASSLSPGVLTDTQYF. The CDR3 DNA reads TGTGCCAGCAGCTTATCCCCCGGGGTCCTCACAGATACGCAGTATTTT. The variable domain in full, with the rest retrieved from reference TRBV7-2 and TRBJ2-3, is GAGVSQSPSNKVTEKGKDVELRCDPISGHTALYWYRQSLGQGLEFLIYFQGNSAPDKSGLPSDRFSAERTGGSVSTLTIQRTQQEDSAVYLCASSLSPGVLTDTQYFGPGTRLTVL.

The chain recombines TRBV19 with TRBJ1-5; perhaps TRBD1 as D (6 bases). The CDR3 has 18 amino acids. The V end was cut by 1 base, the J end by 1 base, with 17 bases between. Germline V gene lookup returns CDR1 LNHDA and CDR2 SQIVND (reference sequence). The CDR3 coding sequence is TGTGCCAGTAGTATAGGATCCCCAGGGGCTGCAAGCAATCAGCCCCAGCATTTT. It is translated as CASSIGSPGAASNQPQHF.

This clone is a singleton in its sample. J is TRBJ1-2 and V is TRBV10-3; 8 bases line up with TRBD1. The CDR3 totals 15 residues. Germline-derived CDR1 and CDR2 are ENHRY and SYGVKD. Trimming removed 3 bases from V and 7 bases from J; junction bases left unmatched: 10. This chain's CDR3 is CAISDSDRGVSGYTF. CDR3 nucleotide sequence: TGTGCCATCAGTGATAGCGACAGGGGTGTTAGTGGCTACACCTTC.

The DNA of the CDR3 is TGTGCCAGCATTCCACTAGGATTAGACAATGAGCAGTTCTTC. Residues: CASIPLGLDNEQFF. This sequence joins TRBV28 and TRBJ2-1, with D perhaps matching TRBD2 (5 bases). Germline V gives CDR1 MDHEN, CDR2 SYDVKM. The CDR3 covers 14 residues. The V end lost 7 bases, the J end lost 5 bases, and 15 bases lay between the germline ends.

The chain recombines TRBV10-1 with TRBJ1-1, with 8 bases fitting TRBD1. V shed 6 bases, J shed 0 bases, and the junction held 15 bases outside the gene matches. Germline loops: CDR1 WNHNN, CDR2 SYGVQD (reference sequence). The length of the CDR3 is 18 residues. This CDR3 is CASSLTGGPHNLNTEAFF. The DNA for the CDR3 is TGCGCCAGCAGCCTTACAGGGGGACCACATAACCTGAACACTGAAGCTTTCTTT.

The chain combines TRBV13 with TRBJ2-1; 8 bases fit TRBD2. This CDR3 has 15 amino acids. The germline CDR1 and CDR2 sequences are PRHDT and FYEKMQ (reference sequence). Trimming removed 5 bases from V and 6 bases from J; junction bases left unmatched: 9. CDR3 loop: CASSRLGTRTNEQFF. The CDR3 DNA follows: TGTGCCAGCAGCCGCTTGGGGACTAGGACCAATGAGCAGTTCTTC.

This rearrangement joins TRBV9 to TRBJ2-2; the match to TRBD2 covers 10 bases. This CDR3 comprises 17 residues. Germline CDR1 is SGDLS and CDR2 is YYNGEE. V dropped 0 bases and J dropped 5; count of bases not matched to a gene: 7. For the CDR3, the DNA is TGTGCCAGCAGCGTAGCGGCTAGCGGGAGATGGACCGGGGAGCTGTTTTTT. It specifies CASSVAASGRWTGELFF.

The CDR3 nucleotides read TGTGCCTGGAGTCTGACAGGGGGCGGAACCGGGGAGCTGTTTTTT. Translating gives CAWSLTGGGTGELFF. The rearrangement links TRBV30 to TRBJ2-2, with 10 bases identical to TRBD1. This CDR3 region has 15 residues. Germline CDR1 GTSNPN, CDR2 SVGIG (reference sequence). J was trimmed by 5 bases and V by 2 bases; bases with no gene match: 5.

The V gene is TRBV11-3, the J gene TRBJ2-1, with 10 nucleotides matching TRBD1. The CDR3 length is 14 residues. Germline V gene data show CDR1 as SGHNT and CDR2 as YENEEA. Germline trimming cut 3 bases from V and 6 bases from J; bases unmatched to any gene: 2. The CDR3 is CASSFRTGGNEQFF. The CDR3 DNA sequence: TGTGCCAGCAGCTTCCGGACAGGGGGCAATGAGCAGTTCTTC.